This section outlines one TCR beta chain sequence together with its context. V was cut by 0 bases and J by 1 base, with 9 bases left in between. Germline V gives CDR1 MNHEY, CDR2 SVGAGI. There are 15 residues in the CDR3. TCRdb's copy holds only in-frame clones and misses some; the assay was immunoSEQ multiplex PCR. Among hundreds of thousands of clones listed, less than 85% were seen once. This sample is part of a study of blood T cell repertoires in COVID-19. About the study: Both acute and convalescent COVID-19 samples were obtained from the United States, Italy and Spain. PBMCs, B-cell-depleted T cells, or T cells were the source of the cDNA or gDNA that made up the material.

V is TRBV6-5 and J is TRBJ1-2, with D maybe TRBD1 (6 bases). Sequenced material: peripheral blood. This clonotype originated in a woman over 75 with acute or convalescent COVID-19. The CDR3 DNA reads TGTGCCAGCAGTTACTCGGGACAATTTAACTATGGCTACACCTTC. Translation: CASSYSGQFNYGYTF.